The source of this T cell receptor (beta chain) is a study of T cells expressing NK-cell markers. Overall study context: CD3+CD56+NKG2C+, CD3+CD56+NKG2C- and CD3+CD56-NKG2C+ T cells, once sorted, supplied the TCR beta repertoires. Findings and limits, study-wide: The share of CD8+ T cells held by dominant NKG2C+ clonotypes was 1.0-7.0% in several donors. The leading position in the CD3+CD56-NKG2C+ fraction of several donors also went to these clonotypes.

TCRdb reprocessed the 5' RACE reads and stores each CDR3 protein as one record, lacking DNA. The listing records under 200,000 distinct CDR3 sequences. A note on this clonotype: As yet, its antigen is unknown.

The V gene's germline CDR1 is MGHRA and CDR2 YSYEKL. The CDR3 spans 15 residues. The origin of this receptor is a woman aged 18 to 75 in good health. Sequenced input: blood T cells: a sorted CD56 or NKG2C T cell subset, CD4+ or CD8+ T cells, or bulk PBMC T cells (not recorded which). The chain combines TRBV4-1 with TRBJ2-5; the TCRdb D gene call, TRBD2, has no DNA to confirm it. The CDR3 region is CASSHGPTLGETQYF.